The 7 T cell receptor beta chains below come from one sample, sequenced in a study of spatial heterogeneity in lung cancer. Via MiXCR, TCRdb re-called the 5' RACE reads, giving one row per CDR3 protein. This sample has about 11,000 distinct CDR3 sequences, with roughly 6.3% found just once. Time point defined: sample taken at primary tumor resection. Tumor, nontumor lung or frozen PBMC supplied whole RNA, sequenced without sorting. The specimen was PBMCs, collected at surgery. These receptors all come from a male donor with early-stage non-small cell lung cancer.

This clonotype was observed many times. In a library made to pick up alpha chains, this beta chain is a stray read with a size that means little. This chain joins TRBV2 and TRBJ2-1; 8 positions agree with TRBD2. Germline V lookup: CDR1 SNHLY, CDR2 FYNNEI. J gave up 3 bases and V 1 base, and 5 bases lay outside the gene matches. The CDR3 totals 16 residues. CDR3 in amino acids: CASSEEASGLYNEQFF. The DNA of the CDR3 is TGTGCCAGCAGTGAAGAGGCTAGCGGGCTCTACAATGAGCAGTTCTTC. Full variable domain (outside the CDR3, taken from reference TRBV2 and TRBJ2-1): EPEVTQTPSHQVTQMGQEVILRCVPISNHLYFYWYRQILGQKVEFLVSFYNNEISEKSEIFDDQFSVERPDGSNFTLKIRSTKLEDSAMYFCASSEEASGLYNEQFFGPGTRLTVL.

This clonotype was detected ten times or more. Within a library made for alpha chains, this beta chain is off target, and its count is uninformative. The chain combines TRBV7-2 with TRBJ1-4, with D possibly TRBD1 on 5 matching bases. Trimming cost V 3 bases and J 8 bases, with 10 bases left between them. Germline CDR1 reads SGHTA; CDR2 reads FQGNSA. CDR3 length: 13 amino acids. CDR3 region: CASSFKGREKLFF. DNA for the CDR3: TGTGCCAGCAGCTTCAAGGGGCGGGAAAAACTGTTTTTT.

This clonotype was counted many times. In a library made to pick up alpha chains, this beta chain is a stray read with a size that means little. V and J are TRBV5-4 and TRBJ2-7, with TRBD2 identical over 7 bases. CDR3 length: 16 residues. Germline-derived CDR1 and CDR2 are SGHNT and YYREEE (reference sequence). V trimming: 1 base; J trimming: 5 bases; junction bases outside the gene matches: 12. The CDR3 sequence is CASSLNLRGTKNEQYF. CDR3 coding DNA: TGTGCCAGCAGCTTGAACCTTAGAGGGACTAAGAACGAGCAGTACTTC.

Regarding this clonotype: This beta chain lies outside the target of a library built for alpha chains; its clone size means little. DNA for the CDR3: TGTGCCAGCTCACGAACGGGACTAGCGGTTTTCACAGATACGCAGTATTTT. Translation gives CASSRTGLAVFTDTQYF. The rearrangement joins TRBV18 to TRBJ2-3, with 11 nucleotides matching TRBD2. Looked up from germline, CDR1 is KGHSH and CDR2 is LQKENI. The CDR3 consists of 17 residues. Germline trimming cut 4 bases from V and 2 bases from J; bases unmatched to any gene: 8.

Ten or more counts support this clonotype. Since the library was made to target alpha chains, this beta chain is a stray read and its abundance is not meaningful. The genes are TRBV12-3 or TRBV12-4 and TRBJ2-7, with 9 bases fitting TRBD1. CDR3 size: 13 residues. V lost 6 bases and J lost 2; bases outside the gene matches: 2. The CDR3 DNA sequence: TGTGCCAGCAGCCGGACAGGGGCCTACGAGCAGTACTTC. Amino acid sequence: CASSRTGAYEQYF.

This clonotype has at least ten counts. This beta chain is a stray read from a library made for alpha chains; its abundance is not meaningful. The chain employs TRBV4-1 and TRBJ2-2; no firm D call. V was clipped by 1 base and J by 0 bases, with 18 bases between them. Germline V gives CDR1 MGHRA, CDR2 YSYEKL. CDR3 length equals 19 residues. The CDR3 reads CASSQGPLRQEPNTGELFF. DNA for the CDR3: TGCGCCAGCAGCCAAGGGCCCCTCCGGCAGGAACCGAACACCGGGGAGCTGTTTTTT.

This clonotype was picked up many times. This beta chain is off target for a library built for alpha chains, so its abundance means little. This sequence joins TRBV20-1 and TRBJ2-1, with D unresolved. Germline V lookup: CDR1 DFQATT, CDR2 SNEGSKA (reference sequence). V lost 2 bases to trimming and J lost 3 bases, with 14 bases between them. This CDR3 has 15 amino acids. For the CDR3, the DNA is TGCAGTGCTAGATCGGCCGACTTTGACTACAATGAGCAGTTCTTC. Encoded protein: CSARSADFDYNEQFF.